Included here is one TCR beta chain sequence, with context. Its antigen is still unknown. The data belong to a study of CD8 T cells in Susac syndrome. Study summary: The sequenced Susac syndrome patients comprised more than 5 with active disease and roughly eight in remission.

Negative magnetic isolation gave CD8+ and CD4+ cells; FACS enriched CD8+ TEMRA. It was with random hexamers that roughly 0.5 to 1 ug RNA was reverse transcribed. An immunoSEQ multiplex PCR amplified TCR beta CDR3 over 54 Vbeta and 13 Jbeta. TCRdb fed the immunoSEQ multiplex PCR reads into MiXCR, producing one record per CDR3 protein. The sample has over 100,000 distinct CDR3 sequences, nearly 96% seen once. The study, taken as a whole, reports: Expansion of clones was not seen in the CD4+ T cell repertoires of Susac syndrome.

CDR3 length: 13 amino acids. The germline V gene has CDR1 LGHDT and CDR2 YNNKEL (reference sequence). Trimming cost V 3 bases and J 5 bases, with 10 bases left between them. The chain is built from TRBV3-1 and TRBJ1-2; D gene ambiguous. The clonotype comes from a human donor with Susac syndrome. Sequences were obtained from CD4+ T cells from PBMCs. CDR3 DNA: TGTGCCAGCAGCCATGTGGGCAAATATGGCTACACCTTC. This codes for CASSHVGKYGYTF.